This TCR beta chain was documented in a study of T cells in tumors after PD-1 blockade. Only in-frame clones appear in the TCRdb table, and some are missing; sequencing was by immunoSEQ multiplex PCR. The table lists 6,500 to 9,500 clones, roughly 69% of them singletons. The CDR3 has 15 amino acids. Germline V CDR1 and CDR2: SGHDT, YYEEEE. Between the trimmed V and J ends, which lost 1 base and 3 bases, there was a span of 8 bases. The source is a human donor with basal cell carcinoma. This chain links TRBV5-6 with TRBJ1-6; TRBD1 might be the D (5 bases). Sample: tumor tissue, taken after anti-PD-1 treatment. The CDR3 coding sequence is TGTGCCAGCAGCTTGCTGGGGGTCTATAATTCACCCCTCCACTTT. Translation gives CASSLLGVYNSPLHF.